Listed here are 3 T cell receptor beta chains from one sample, sequenced in a study of T-cell reconstitution after alpha-beta-depleted transplantation in children. The TCRbeta library was prepared with unique molecular identifiers. From the PCR reads, TCRdb called clonotypes with MiXCR, one entry per CDR3 protein. The sample shows around 400,000 distinct CDR3 sequences, 20% of them seen only once. This material consisted of PBMCs from the stem cell graft donor, taken from the stem cell graft. These receptors were taken from a human donor who donated a stem cell graft to a child with acute myeloid leukemia.

This chain joins TRBV7-3 and TRBJ2-1; tentative D call: TRBD2 (6 bases). V lost 5 bases to trimming and J lost 4 bases, with 15 bases between them. CDR1 and CDR2 (germline): SGHTA, FQGTGA. This CDR3 is 15 amino acids long. In DNA, the CDR3 is TGTGCCAGCAGCCCCCAGCCTAGCGCTTACAATGAGCAGTTCTTC. Protein sequence: CASSPQPSAYNEQFF.

The chain is built from TRBV7-8 and TRBJ2-1, with a tentative D call TRBD1 (5 bases). The V gene lost 1 base and the J gene lost 8 bases, with 12 bases spanning the gap. CDR1 is SGHVS and CDR2 is FQNEAQ in the germline V gene. This CDR3 is 14 amino acids long. CDR3 sequence: CASSLDRPSDEQFF. Written as DNA, the CDR3 is TGTGCCAGCAGCTTAGACAGGCCCAGCGATGAGCAGTTCTTC.

This clonotype turned up a few times. The chain uses TRBV27 and TRBJ2-1, with 13 bases lining up with TRBD2. Germline V lookup: CDR1 MNHEY, CDR2 SMNVEV (reference sequence). There are 18 residues in the CDR3. V shed 5 bases, J shed 6 bases, and the junction held 13 bases outside the gene matches. The CDR3: CASSPMRTSGSGVNEQFF. The CDR3 region has the DNA TGTGCCAGCAGTCCGATGAGGACTAGCGGGAGTGGGGTCAATGAGCAGTTCTTC.